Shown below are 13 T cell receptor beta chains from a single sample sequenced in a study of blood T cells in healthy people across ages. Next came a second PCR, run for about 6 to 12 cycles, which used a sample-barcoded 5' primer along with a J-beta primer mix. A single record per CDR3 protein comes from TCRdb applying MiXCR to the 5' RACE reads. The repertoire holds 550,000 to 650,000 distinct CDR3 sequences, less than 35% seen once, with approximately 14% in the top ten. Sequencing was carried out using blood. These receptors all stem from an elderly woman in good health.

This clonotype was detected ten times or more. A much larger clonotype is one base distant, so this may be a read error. As DNA, the CDR3 is TGCAGTGCTAGAGATCGCGGGGACAGGTACAATGAGCAGTACTTC. This codes for CSARDRGDRYNEQYF. The chain joins TRBV20-1 to TRBJ2-1, with 8 bases aligning to TRBD1. The end of the DNA aligns better with TRBJ2-7, so the J call may be wrong. The CDR3 is made up of 15 amino acids. CDR1 is DFQATT, CDR2 SNEGSKA, per germline (reference sequence).

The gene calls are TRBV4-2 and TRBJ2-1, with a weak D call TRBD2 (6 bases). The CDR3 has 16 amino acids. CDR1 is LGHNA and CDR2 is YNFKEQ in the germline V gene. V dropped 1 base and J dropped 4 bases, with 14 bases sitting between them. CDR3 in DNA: TGTGCCAGCAGCCAAGCCAGGGAGGACTCGTACAATGAGCAGTTCTTC. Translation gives CASSQAREDSYNEQFF.

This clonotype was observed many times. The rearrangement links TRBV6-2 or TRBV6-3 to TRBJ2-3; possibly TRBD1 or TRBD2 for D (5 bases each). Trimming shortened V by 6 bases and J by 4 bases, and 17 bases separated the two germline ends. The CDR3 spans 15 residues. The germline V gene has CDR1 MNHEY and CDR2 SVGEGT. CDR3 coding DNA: TGTGCCAGCAGCTCCGGACTCTTGGGGGCAGATACGCAGTATTTT. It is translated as CASSSGLLGADTQYF.

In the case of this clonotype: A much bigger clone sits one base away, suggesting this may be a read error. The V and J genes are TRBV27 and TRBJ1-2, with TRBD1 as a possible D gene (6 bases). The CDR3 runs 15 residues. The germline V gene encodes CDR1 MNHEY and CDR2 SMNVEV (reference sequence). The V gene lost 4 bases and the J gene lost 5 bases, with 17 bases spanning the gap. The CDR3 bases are TGTGCCAGCAGTTCATCGATCCGCCAGGGGTATGGCTACACCTTC. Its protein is CASSSSIRQGYGYTF.

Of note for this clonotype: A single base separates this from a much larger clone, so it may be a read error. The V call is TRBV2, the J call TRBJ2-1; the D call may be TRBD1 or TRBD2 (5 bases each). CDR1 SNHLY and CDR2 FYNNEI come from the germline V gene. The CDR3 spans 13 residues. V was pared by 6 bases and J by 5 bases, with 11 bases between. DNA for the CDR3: TGTGCCAGCAGGGGGGACGGAAACAATGAGCAGTTCTTC. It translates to CASRGDGNNEQFF.

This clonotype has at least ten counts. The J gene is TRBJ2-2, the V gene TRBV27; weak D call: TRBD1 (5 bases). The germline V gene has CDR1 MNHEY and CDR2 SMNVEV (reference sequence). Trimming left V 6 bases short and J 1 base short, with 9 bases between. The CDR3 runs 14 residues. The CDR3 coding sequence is TGTGCCAGCAGGGGAACAGGGAACACCGGGGAGCTGTTTTTT. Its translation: CASRGTGNTGELFF.

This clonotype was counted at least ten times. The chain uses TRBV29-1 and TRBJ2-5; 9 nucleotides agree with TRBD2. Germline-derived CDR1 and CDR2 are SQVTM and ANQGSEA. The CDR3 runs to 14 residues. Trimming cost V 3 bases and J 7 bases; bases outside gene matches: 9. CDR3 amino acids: CSVEAGGTQMTQYF. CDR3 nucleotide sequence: TGCAGCGTTGAGGCGGGGGGGACCCAGATGACCCAGTACTTC.

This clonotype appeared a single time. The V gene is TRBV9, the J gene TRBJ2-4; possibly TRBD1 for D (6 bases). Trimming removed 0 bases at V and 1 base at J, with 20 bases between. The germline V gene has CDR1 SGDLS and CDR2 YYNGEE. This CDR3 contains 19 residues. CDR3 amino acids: CASSVGVGASTAAKNIQYF. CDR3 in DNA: TGTGCCAGCAGCGTAGGTGTGGGGGCGTCCACAGCTGCCAAAAACATTCAGTACTTC.

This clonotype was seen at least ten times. CDR3 loop: CASSETVAGQYF. CDR3 nucleotides: TGTGCCAGCAGTGAAACGGTGGCAGGGCAGTACTTC. V usage is TRBV2 and J usage is TRBJ2-7; D uncertain. Looked up from germline, CDR1 is SNHLY and CDR2 is FYNNEI. V lost 2 bases to trimming and J lost 9 bases, with 11 bases between them. This CDR3 contains 12 residues.

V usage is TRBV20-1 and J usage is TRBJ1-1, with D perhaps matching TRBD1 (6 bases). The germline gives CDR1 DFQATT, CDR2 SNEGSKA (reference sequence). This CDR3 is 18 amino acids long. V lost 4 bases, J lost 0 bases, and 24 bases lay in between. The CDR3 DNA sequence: TGCAGTGCTAAAGGGGGGGGTGGTGGCTCGACCATGAACACTGAAGCTTTCTTT. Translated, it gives CSAKGGGGGSTMNTEAFF.

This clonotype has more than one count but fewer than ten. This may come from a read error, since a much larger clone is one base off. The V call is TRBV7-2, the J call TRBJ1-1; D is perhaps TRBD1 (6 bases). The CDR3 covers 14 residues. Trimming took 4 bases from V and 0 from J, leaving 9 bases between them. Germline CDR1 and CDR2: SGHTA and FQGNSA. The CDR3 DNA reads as TGTGCCAGCAGCTGCGGGACATTGAACACTGAAGCTTTCTTT. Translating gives CASSCGTLNTEAFF.

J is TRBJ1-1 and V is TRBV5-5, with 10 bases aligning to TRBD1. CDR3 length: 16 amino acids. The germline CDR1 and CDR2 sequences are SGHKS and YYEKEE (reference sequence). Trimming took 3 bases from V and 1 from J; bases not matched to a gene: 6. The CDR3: CASSYGGDRGNTEAFF. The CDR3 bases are TGTGCCAGCAGCTATGGGGGGGACAGGGGGAACACTGAAGCTTTCTTT.

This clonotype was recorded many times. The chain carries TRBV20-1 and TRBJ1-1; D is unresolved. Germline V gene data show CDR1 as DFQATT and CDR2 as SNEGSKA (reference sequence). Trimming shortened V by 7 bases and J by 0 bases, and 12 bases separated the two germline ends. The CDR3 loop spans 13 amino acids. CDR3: CSGQEGVNTEAFF. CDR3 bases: TGCAGTGGGCAGGAGGGCGTGAACACTGAAGCTTTCTTT.